This TCR beta chain is drawn from a study of blood T cell repertoires in COVID-19. Study-level background: Both acute and convalescent COVID-19 samples were obtained from the United States, Italy and Spain. T cells, B-cell-depleted T cells, or PBMCs provided the cDNA or gDNA that served as material.

In the original workflow: By means of reference gene primer amplification, nucleated cell counts were estimated. Profiling relied on immunoSEQ multiplex PCR, and the TCRdb table lists in-frame clones only, not all of them. The D gene and trimming were derived from the DNA, and the V and J assignments and clone size from that table. The table has over 250,000 clones, 70% to 90% seen once. J gave up 6 bases and V 4 bases, and 17 bases lay outside the gene matches. CDR3 length equals 17 residues. Germline assignment: CDR1 KGHSH and CDR2 LQKENI. This receptor was taken from a woman aged 50 to 65 with acute or convalescent COVID-19. The chain employs TRBV18 and TRBJ2-7; TRBD1 aligns across 8 bases. Input material: peripheral blood. CDR3 bases: TGTGCCAGCTCACACATGTATACAGGGGGTTCCTTTGGCGAGCAGTACTTC. It encodes CASSHMYTGGSFGEQYF.